This T cell receptor (beta chain) was profiled in a study of blood T cell repertoires in COVID-19. The authors' processing: Estimated nucleated cell counts came from reference gene primer amplification. Profiling relied on immunoSEQ multiplex PCR, and the TCRdb table lists in-frame clones only, not all of them. V and J calls and clone size are as listed in that table; D and trimming were resolved from the DNA. The sample holds 150,000 to 170,000 clones; 84% are singletons and the top ten take 7.3%. Trimming stripped 3 bases from V and 0 bases from J, with 8 bases between. The CDR3 is made up of 15 amino acids. The participants were between roughly 18 and 100 years old and came from 24 US areas. Categorization into cohorts depended on clinical history that participants reported.

The chain has TRBV23-1 and TRBJ2-2; D not resolved. TRBV23-1 is annotated as an ORF whose role is uncertain. What was sequenced was PBMCs or T cells enriched from blood (not recorded which). This sequence originates from a man over 45 who had recovered from COVID-19. CDR3 protein: CASSHRQANTGELFF. The CDR3 DNA follows: TGCGCCAGCAGTCACAGGCAGGCGAACACCGGGGAGCTGTTTTTT.